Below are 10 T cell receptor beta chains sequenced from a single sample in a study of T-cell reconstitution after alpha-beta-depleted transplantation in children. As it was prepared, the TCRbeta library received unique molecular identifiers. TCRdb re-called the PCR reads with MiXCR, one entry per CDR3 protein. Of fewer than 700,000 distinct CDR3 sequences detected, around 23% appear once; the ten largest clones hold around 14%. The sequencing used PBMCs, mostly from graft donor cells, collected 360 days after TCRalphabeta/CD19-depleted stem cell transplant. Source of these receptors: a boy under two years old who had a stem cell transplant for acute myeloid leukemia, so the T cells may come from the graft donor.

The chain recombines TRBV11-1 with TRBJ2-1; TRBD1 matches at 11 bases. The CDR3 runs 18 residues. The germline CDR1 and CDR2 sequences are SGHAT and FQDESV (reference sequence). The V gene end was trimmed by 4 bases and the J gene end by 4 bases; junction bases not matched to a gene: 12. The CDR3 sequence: CASSSSRRDRGRYNEQFF. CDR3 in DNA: TGTGCCAGCAGCTCATCCCGGCGGGACAGGGGGAGGTACAATGAGCAGTTCTTC.

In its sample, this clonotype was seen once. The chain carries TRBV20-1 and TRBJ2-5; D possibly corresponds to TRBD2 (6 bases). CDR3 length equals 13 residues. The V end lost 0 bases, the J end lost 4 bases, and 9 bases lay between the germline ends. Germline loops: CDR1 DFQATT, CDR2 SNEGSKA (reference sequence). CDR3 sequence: CSARDRRGETQYF. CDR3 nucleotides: TGCAGTGCTAGAGATCGGCGGGGAGAGACCCAGTACTTC.

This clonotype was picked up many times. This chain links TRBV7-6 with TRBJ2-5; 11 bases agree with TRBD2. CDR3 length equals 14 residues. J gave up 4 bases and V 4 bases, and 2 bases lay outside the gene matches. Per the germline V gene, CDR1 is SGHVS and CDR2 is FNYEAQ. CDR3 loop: CASSSTSGGETQYF. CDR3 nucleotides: TGTGCCAGCAGCTCAACTAGCGGGGGAGAGACCCAGTACTTC.

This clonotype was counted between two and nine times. CDR3 coding DNA: TGTGCCAGCAGTGAAGCCCTAGGTGGAAGCACAGATACGCAGTATTTT. Translated: CASSEALGGSTDTQYF. This sequence joins TRBV2 and TRBJ2-3; no firm D call. The germline CDR1 and CDR2 sequences are SNHLY and FYNNEI. V was clipped by 0 bases and J by 0 bases, with 10 bases between them. The CDR3 loop spans 16 amino acids. The full variable domain, its missing parts supplied by reference TRBV2 and TRBJ2-3, is EPEVTQTPSHQVTQMGQEVILRCVPISNHLYFYWYRQILGQKVEFLVSFYNNEISEKSEIFDDQFSVERPDGSNFTLKIRSTKLEDSAMYFCASSEALGGSTDTQYFGPGTRLTVL.

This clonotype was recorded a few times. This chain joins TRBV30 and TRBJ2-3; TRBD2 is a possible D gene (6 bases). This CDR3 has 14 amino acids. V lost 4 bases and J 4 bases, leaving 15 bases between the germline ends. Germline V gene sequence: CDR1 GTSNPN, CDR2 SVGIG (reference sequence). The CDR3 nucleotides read TGTGCCTGGATGCGGGGTACGGATCCAGATACGCAGTATTTT. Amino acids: CAWMRGTDPDTQYF.

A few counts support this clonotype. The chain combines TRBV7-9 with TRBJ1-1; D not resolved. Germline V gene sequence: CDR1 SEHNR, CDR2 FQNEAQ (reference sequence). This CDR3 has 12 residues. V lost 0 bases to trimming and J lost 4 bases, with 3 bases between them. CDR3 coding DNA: TGTGCCAGCAGCTTAGCAGCCACTGAAGCTTTCTTT. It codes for CASSLAATEAFF. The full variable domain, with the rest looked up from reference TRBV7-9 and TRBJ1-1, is DTGVSQNPRHKITKRGQNVTFRCDPISEHNRLYWYRQTLGQGPEFLTYFQNEAQLEKSRLLSDRFSAERPKGSFSTLEIQRTEQGDSAMYLCASSLAATEAFFGQGTRLTVV.

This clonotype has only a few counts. The CDR3 protein is CAVQLAGALTGELFF. As DNA, the CDR3 is TGTGCCGTGCAACTAGCGGGGGCCCTGACCGGGGAGCTGTTTTTT. The chain has TRBV15 and TRBJ2-2; 11 bases agree with TRBD2. J was trimmed by 5 bases and V by 11 bases; bases with no gene match: 10. CDR3 length: 15 residues. Germline V gene lookup returns CDR1 LNHNV and CDR2 YYDKDF (reference sequence).

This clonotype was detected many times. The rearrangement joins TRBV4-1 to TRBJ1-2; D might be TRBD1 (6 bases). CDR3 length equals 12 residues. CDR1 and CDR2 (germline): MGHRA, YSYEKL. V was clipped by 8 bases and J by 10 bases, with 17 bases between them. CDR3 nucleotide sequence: TGCGCCAGCCGCCGACCCAGGGGACTCTACACCTTC. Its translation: CASRRPRGLYTF.

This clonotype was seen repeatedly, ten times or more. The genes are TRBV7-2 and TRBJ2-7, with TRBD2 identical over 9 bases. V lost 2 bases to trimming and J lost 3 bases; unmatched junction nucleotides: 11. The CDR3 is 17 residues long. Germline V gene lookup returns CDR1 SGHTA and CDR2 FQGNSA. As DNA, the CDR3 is TGTGCCAGCAGCTTACTCCCTTTCAGCGGGGGGAACTACGAGCAGTACTTC. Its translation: CASSLLPFSGGNYEQYF. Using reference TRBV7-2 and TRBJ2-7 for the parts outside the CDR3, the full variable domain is GAGVSQSPSNKVTEKGKDVELRCDPISGHTALYWYRQSLGQGLEFLIYFQGNSAPDKSGLPSDRFSAERTGGSVSTLTIQRTQQEDSAVYLCASSLLPFSGGNYEQYFGPGTRLTVT.

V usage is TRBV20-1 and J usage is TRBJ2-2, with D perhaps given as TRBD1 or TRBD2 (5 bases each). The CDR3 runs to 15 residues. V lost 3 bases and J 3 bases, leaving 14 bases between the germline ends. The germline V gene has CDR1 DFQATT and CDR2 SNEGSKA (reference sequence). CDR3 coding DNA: TGCAGTGCTAGTCGGGCAGGGAGTTACACCGGGGAGCTGTTTTTT. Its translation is CSASRAGSYTGELFF.